Here is one T cell receptor beta chain with its context. Measured with immunoSEQ multiplex PCR; TCRdb has only the in-frame clones, and not every one. The sample lists about 23,000 clones, about 97% occurring once. Per germline, CDR1 WSHSY and CDR2 SAAADI. Trimming took off 3 bases at V and 6 bases at J, with 13 bases between the two ends. The CDR3 has 14 amino acids. The data are from a study of monozygotic twins with cystic fibrosis. The genes are TRBV10-2 and TRBJ2-3; either TRBD1 or TRBD2 may supply D (5 bases each). The sequence derives from a girl under 18 with cystic fibrosis. The sequenced material came from blood. In DNA, the CDR3 is TGCGCCAGCAGTGATAGCTGGGGGTCGGATACGCAGTATTTT. This sequence encodes CASSDSWGSDTQYF.